This T cell receptor (beta chain) was sequenced for a study of T cell changes during pregnancy in multiple sclerosis. CDR1 and CDR2 from the germline V gene are KGHSH and LQKENI. The CDR3 sequence is 15 residues long. After removal of 3 bases from V and 3 bases from J, the junction contained 3 bases not matched to a gene. TCRdb's copy holds only in-frame clones and misses some; the assay was immunoSEQ multiplex PCR. There are 70,000 to 85,000 clones in the sample; about 90% occur only once, and 1.4% to 1.5% lies in the top ten. The chain joins TRBV18 to TRBJ2-1; 9 bases are shared with TRBD1. The source was peripheral blood, collected before pregnancy. The receptor was derived from a female donor with multiple sclerosis, enrolled in a pregnancy study. The CDR3 reads CASSPGQGFYNEQFF. The CDR3 DNA is TGTGCCAGCTCACCGGGACAGGGATTCTACAATGAGCAGTTCTTC.